This T cell receptor (beta chain) originates from a study of T cells in Graves' hyperthyroidism and ophthalmopathy. TCR beta CDR3 regions were amplified from RNA. The study used the HTBI primer set for a first-round RT-PCR of the TCR CDR3. TCRdb fed the multiplex PCR reads into MiXCR, producing one record per CDR3 protein. Among about half a million distinct CDR3 sequences, around 22% were seen once, and the ten largest hold 11%. This clonotype was seen a few times. What it binds is not known. Diagnosis relied on clinical symptoms, serum thyroxine and TRAb, thyroid ultrasound and orbital computed tomography. PBMCs were collected from a roughly 10 ml volume of fresh peripheral blood. The V gene's germline CDR1 is SNHLY and CDR2 FYNNEI. Trimming pared 7 bases from V and 1 base from J, leaving 10 bases between. The CDR3 spans 13 residues. Study-wide findings and caveats: Most thyroid-expanded clonotypes above 0.001 were also found in blood. Ophthalmopathy was identified by the model a median about seven months ahead of onset.

V usage is TRBV2 and J usage is TRBJ1-1, with unresolved D. The clonotype originates from a woman aged 25 to 39 with Graves' ophthalmopathy. Sequencing used blood. The CDR3 bases are TGTGCCAGCACGGCAGGCCCGAACACTGAAGCTTTCTTT. Protein: CASTAGPNTEAFF.